This T cell receptor (beta chain) originates from a study of neurological immune-mediated disorders. Points from the study as a whole: None of the CDR3 amino acid sequences of expanded clones were shared across subjects, and this suggested private repertoires in all groups.

MiXCR was run by TCRdb on the 5' RACE reads, yielding one entry per CDR3 protein. The table records roughly 70,000 distinct CDR3 sequences, 5.2% of them present only once. The CDR3 is made up of 15 amino acids. Germline values: CDR1 SGHRS, CDR2 YFSETQ. Deletions cut 3 bases from V and 0 bases from J, with 12 bases between. This clonotype was counted many times. Its specificity is unknown. The sequence was obtained from a woman in her thirties with multiple sclerosis. The chain has TRBV5-1 and TRBJ2-5; D gene unclear. The sequencing input was PBMCs. CDR3 nucleotides: TGCGCCAGCAGCTGGAGCTCTAGGTACCAAGAGACCCAGTACTTC. Encoded protein: CASSWSSRYQETQYF.